The 19 T cell receptor beta chains given below trace back to one sample, sequenced in a study of blood T cell repertoires in COVID-19. Profiling relied on immunoSEQ multiplex PCR, and the TCRdb table lists in-frame clones only, not all of them. The repertoire has tens of thousands of clones, 79% of them found once; the top ten carry nearly 25%. The sequencing sample was made of peripheral blood. These TCRs come from a human donor in a cohort sampled during active COVID-19.

This clone was counted ten times or more. V and J are TRBV19 and TRBJ2-2; possible D gene TRBD2, 5 bases. The germline gives CDR1 LNHDA, CDR2 SQIVND (reference sequence). Trimming took 5 bases from V and 0 from J, leaving 10 bases between them. This CDR3 has 15 residues. Here the CDR3 reads CASSPSGANTGELFF. The CDR3 region has the DNA TGTGCCAGTAGTCCAAGCGGAGCGAACACCGGGGAGCTGTTTTTT. The full variable domain, rest sourced from reference TRBV19 and TRBJ2-2, is DGGITQSPKYLFRKEGQNVTLSCEQNLNHDAMYWYRQDPGQGLRLIYYSQIVNDFQKGDIAEGYSVSREKKESFPLTVTSAQKNPTAFYLCASSPSGANTGELFFGEGSRLTVL.

This rearrangement joins TRBV6-2 or TRBV6-3 to TRBJ1-5, with 10 bases lining up with TRBD1. V was pared by 1 base and J by 4 bases, with 4 bases of the junction left unmatched. Germline values: CDR1 MNHEY, CDR2 SVGEGT. This CDR3 has 16 amino acids. The DNA of the CDR3 is TGTGCCAGCAGTTACTTGCCGGGACAGGGGAATCAGCCCCAGCATTTT. Translation: CASSYLPGQGNQPQHF.

V usage is TRBV3-1 (or the pseudogene TRBV3-2) and J usage is TRBJ2-2; 13 nucleotides match TRBD2. The CDR3 runs to 16 residues. Germline V gene sequence: CDR1 LGHDT, CDR2 YNNKEL (reference sequence). After removal of 2 bases from V and 6 bases from J, the junction contained 3 bases not matched to a gene. The CDR3 is CASSQSGLAGPGELFF. The CDR3 bases are TGTGCCAGCAGCCAATCGGGACTAGCGGGACCCGGGGAGCTGTTTTTT.

V and J are TRBV6-1 and TRBJ1-3; D perhaps matches TRBD1 (5 bases). The V end lost 3 bases, the J end lost 0 bases, and 12 bases lay between the germline ends. Germline assignment: CDR1 MNHNS and CDR2 SASEGT. The CDR3 has 16 amino acids. CDR3 in amino acids: CASSETVTSSGNTIYF. CDR3 in DNA: TGTGCCAGCAGTGAGACAGTTACGAGCTCTGGAAACACCATATATTTT.

The rearrangement links TRBV18 to TRBJ1-4; weak D call: TRBD1 (6 bases). The CDR3 is made up of 15 amino acids. The germline gives CDR1 KGHSH, CDR2 LQKENI. The V end lost 3 bases, the J end lost 0 bases, and 8 bases lay between the germline ends. CDR3 DNA: TGTGCCAGCTCACCGGACAGCTCAACTAATGAAAAACTGTTTTTT. This gives the protein CASSPDSSTNEKLFF.

The chain is built from TRBV5-1 and TRBJ2-2; TRBD1 matches at 7 bases. V gave up 0 bases and J gave up 4 bases; unmatched junction bases: 3. In germline, CDR1 is SGHRS, CDR2 YFSETQ. The CDR3 totals 15 residues. The CDR3 DNA is TGCGCCAGCAGCTTGGCGTCAGGGGGCACCGGGGAGCTGTTTTTT. Translation gives CASSLASGGTGELFF. Full variable domain (rest looked up from reference TRBV5-1 and TRBJ2-2): KAGVTQTPRYLIKTRGQQVTLSCSPISGHRSVSWYQQTPGQGLQFLFEYFSETQRNKGNFPGRFSGRQFSNSRSEMNVSTLELGDSALYLCASSLASGGTGELFFGEGSRLTVL.

This chain links TRBV3-1 (or the pseudogene TRBV3-2) with TRBJ2-1; TRBD1 aligns across 7 bases. The CDR3 runs 16 residues. The germline V gene has CDR1 LGHDT and CDR2 YNNKEL (reference sequence). V shed 2 bases, J shed 7 bases, and the junction held 11 bases outside the gene matches. CDR3 nucleotide sequence: TGTGCCAGCAGCCAACCCTATCACAGGGGACCAAATGAGCAGTTCTTC. Translation: CASSQPYHRGPNEQFF.

The genes are TRBV5-1 and TRBJ1-5, with a tentative D call TRBD1 (6 bases). The CDR3 is 14 residues long. V was cut by 5 bases and J by 4 bases, with 13 bases left in between. CDR1 is SGHRS, CDR2 YFSETQ, per germline. The CDR3 sequence is CASSSGQPNQPQHF. In DNA, the CDR3 is TGCGCCAGCAGTTCTGGACAGCCAAATCAGCCCCAGCATTTT.

V and J are TRBV5-1 and TRBJ1-1, with D tentatively TRBD1 (5 bases). Germline V CDR1 and CDR2: SGHRS, YFSETQ. This CDR3 has 14 amino acids. V was clipped by 5 bases and J by 3 bases, with 14 bases between them. CDR3 sequence: CASSSGGGDTEAFF. In nucleotides, the CDR3 is TGCGCCAGCAGTTCGGGCGGAGGGGACACTGAAGCTTTCTTT.

The chain uses TRBV14 and TRBJ2-1; TRBD2 might be the D (6 bases). Germline V gives CDR1 SGHDN, CDR2 FVKESK. The CDR3 consists of 16 residues. Trimming shortened V by 3 bases and J by 4 bases, and 16 bases separated the two germline ends. CDR3 protein: CASSQRDSFTYNEQFF. CDR3 coding DNA: TGTGCCAGCAGCCAGCGGGATTCCTTTACATACAATGAGCAGTTCTTC.

The chain uses TRBV9 and TRBJ2-3, with D unresolved. CDR3 length equals 14 residues. CDR1 and CDR2 (germline): SGDLS, YYNGEE. Trimming pared 0 bases from V and 0 bases from J, leaving 5 bases between. The CDR3 DNA follows: TGTGCCAGCAGCGTAGCTCCTAGCACAGATACGCAGTATTTT. It codes for CASSVAPSTDTQYF.

This clone appeared a single time. V usage is TRBV2 and J usage is TRBJ2-7, with 8 bases lining up with TRBD1. CDR3 size: 13 residues. After removal of 10 bases from V and 6 bases from J, the junction contained 11 bases not matched to a gene. The germline CDR1 and CDR2 sequences are SNHLY and FYNNEI. The CDR3 protein is CATAGTGTIEQYF. The CDR3, as DNA: TGTGCCACGGCCGGGACAGGAACAATCGAGCAGTACTTC.

The chain recombines TRBV7-2 with TRBJ2-3; maybe TRBD1 (6 bases). The CDR3 consists of 22 residues. The germline V gene encodes CDR1 SGHTA and CDR2 FQGNSA. The ends were cut back, 0 bases at V and 2 bases at J, with 30 bases in the middle. In DNA, the CDR3 is TGTGCCAGCAGCTTAGCCACAGAGTTTGCCGGCGGACAGCGACTACACACAGATACGCAGTATTTT. It codes for CASSLATEFAGGQRLHTDTQYF.

This clone was recorded once. The V call is TRBV9, the J call TRBJ1-3; TRBD1 is a possible D gene (5 bases). V dropped 6 bases and J dropped 6 bases, with 10 bases sitting between them. Germline V gene data show CDR1 as SGDLS and CDR2 as YYNGEE. The CDR3 contains 12 residues. CDR3 in amino acids: CASNQGTNTIYF. CDR3 coding DNA: TGTGCCAGCAATCAGGGCACAAACACCATATATTTT.

V usage is TRBV2 and J usage is TRBJ1-6, with TRBD1 matching over 8 bases. This CDR3 has 15 amino acids. CDR1 and CDR2 from the germline V gene are SNHLY and FYNNEI. J was trimmed by 10 bases and V by 6 bases; bases with no gene match: 11. CDR3: CASSSNRGWESPLHF. The CDR3 coding sequence is TGTGCCAGCAGCTCGAACAGGGGGTGGGAATCACCCCTCCACTTT.

The rearrangement joins TRBV24-1 to TRBJ2-5, with D possibly matching TRBD1 (6 bases). The ends were cut back, 3 bases at V and 5 bases at J, with 15 bases in the middle. This CDR3 contains 15 residues. The V gene's germline CDR1 is KGHDR and CDR2 SFDVKD. The CDR3 region is CATSDQTGSRETQYF. The CDR3 region has the DNA TGTGCCACCAGTGATCAAACAGGGAGCAGGGAGACCCAGTACTTC.

The chain is built from TRBV7-9 and TRBJ1-5, with TRBD1 matching over 9 bases. The trim removed 5 bases at V and 4 bases at J, leaving 9 bases unmatched. CDR3 length: 16 amino acids. The V gene's germline CDR1 is SEHNR and CDR2 FQNEAQ (reference sequence). CDR3 nucleotide sequence: TGTGCCAGCAGCGGTGGACCCGGACAGGGGAATCAGCCCCAGCATTTT. Protein: CASSGGPGQGNQPQHF. Combining the CDR3 with reference TRBV7-9 and TRBJ1-5 gives the whole variable domain DTGVSQNPRHKITKRGQNVTFRCDPISEHNRLYWYRQTLGQGPEFLTYFQNEAQLEKSRLLSDRFSAERPKGSFSTLEIQRTEQGDSAMYLCASSGGPGQGNQPQHFGDGTRLSIL.

This chain uses TRBV24-1 with TRBJ1-1; a weak D match, TRBD1 (5 bases). In germline, CDR1 is KGHDR, CDR2 SFDVKD. V lost 5 bases and J lost 11, with 20 bases in between. This CDR3 spans 14 amino acids. This CDR3 reads CATSATDRTRGAFF. The CDR3 region has the DNA TGTGCCACCAGTGCTACCGACAGAACTCGGGGGGCTTTCTTT.

This CDR3 reads CASSQGTGVYEQYF. CDR3 DNA: TGCGCCAGCAGCCAAGGAACAGGGGTCTACGAGCAGTACTTC. V is TRBV4-3 and J is TRBJ2-7; 7 positions match TRBD1. The ends lost 1 base at V and 3 bases at J; junction bases unmatched: 3. The CDR3 contains 14 residues. Germline V gives CDR1 LGHNA, CDR2 YSLEER.